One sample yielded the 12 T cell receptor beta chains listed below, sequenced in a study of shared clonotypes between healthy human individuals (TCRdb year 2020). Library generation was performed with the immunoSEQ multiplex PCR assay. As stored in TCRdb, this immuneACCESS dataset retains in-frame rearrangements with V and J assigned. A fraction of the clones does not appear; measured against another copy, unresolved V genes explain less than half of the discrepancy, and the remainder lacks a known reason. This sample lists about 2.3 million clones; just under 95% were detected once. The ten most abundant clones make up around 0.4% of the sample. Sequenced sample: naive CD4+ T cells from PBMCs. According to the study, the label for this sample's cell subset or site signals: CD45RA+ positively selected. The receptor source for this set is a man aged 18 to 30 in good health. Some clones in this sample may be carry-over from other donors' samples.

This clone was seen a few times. Here the CDR3 DNA reads TGTGCCAGCAGCTTACGGACAGGGATGGCTTTCTTT. This encodes CASSLRTGMAFF. This sequence joins TRBV5-6 and TRBJ1-1; 8 positions agree with TRBD1. The junction had 5 bases not matched to a gene; V was cut back by 2 bases and J by 11 bases. This CDR3 contains 12 residues. Germline loops: CDR1 SGHDT, CDR2 YYEEEE.

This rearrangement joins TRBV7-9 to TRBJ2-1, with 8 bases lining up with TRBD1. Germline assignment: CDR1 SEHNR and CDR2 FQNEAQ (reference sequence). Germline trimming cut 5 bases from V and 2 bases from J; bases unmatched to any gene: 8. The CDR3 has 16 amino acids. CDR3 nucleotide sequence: TGTGCCAGCAGCCCGGCGGACAGGGACCCCTACAATGAGCAGTTCTTC. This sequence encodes CASSPADRDPYNEQFF.

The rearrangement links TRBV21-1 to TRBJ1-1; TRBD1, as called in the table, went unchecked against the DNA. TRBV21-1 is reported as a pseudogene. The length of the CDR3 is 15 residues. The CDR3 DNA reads TGTGCCAGCAGCCCGCCCGACAGGGGAAACACTGAAGCTTTCTTT. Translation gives CASSPPDRGNTEAFF.

The CDR3: CASSRGSGAYEQYF. In DNA form, the CDR3 reads TGTGCCAGCAGCCGTGGGTCAGGGGCCTACGAGCAGTACTTC. The genes are TRBV6-6 and TRBJ2-7, with a weak D call TRBD1 (6 bases). Trimming shortened V by 6 bases and J by 2 bases, and 14 bases separated the two germline ends. The CDR3 runs to 14 residues. The germline CDR1 and CDR2 sequences are MNHNY and SVGAGI (reference sequence).

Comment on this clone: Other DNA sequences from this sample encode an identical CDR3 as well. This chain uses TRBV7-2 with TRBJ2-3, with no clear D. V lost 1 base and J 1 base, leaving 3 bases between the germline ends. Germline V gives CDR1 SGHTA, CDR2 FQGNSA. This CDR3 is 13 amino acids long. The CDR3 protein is CASSLEGTDTQYF. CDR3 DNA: TGTGCCAGCAGCTTAGAAGGCACAGATACGCAGTATTTT.

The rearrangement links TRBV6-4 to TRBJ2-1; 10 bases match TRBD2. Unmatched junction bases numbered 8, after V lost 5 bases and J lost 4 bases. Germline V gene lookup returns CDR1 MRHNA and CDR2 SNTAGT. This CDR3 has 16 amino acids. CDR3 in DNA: TGTGCCAGCAGTCGACTAGCGGGCAGACCTTACAATGAGCAGTTCTTC. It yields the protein CASSRLAGRPYNEQFF.

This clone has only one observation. For the CDR3, the DNA is TGCAGCGTTAACACCGGGGGCGAGCAGTACTTC. Translating gives CSVNTGGEQYF. V usage is TRBV29-1 and J usage is TRBJ2-7, with TRBD2 as a possible D gene (6 bases). The CDR3 has 11 amino acids. Germline-derived CDR1 and CDR2 are SQVTM and ANQGSEA. V shed 5 bases and J shed 6 bases, with 11 bases lying between them.

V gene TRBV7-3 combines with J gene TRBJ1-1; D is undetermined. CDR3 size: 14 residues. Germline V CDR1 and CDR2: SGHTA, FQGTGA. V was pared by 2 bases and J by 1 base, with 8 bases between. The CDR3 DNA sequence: TGTGCCAGCAGCTTAGAGGGAGCGAACACTGAAGCTTTCTTT. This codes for CASSLEGANTEAFF.

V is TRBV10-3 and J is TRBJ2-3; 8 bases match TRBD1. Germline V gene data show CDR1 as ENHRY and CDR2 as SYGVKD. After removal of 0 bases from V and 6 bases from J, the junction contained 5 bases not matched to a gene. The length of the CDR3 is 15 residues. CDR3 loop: CAISESRGPTDTQYF. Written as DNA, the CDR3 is TGTGCCATCAGTGAGTCCAGGGGGCCCACGGATACGCAGTATTTT.

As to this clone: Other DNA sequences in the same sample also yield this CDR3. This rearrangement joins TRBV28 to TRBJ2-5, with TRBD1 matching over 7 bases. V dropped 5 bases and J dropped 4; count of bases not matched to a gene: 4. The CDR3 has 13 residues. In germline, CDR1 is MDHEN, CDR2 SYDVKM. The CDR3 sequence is CASSPGGRETQYF. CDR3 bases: TGTGCCAGCAGTCCAGGGGGAAGAGAGACCCAGTACTTC.

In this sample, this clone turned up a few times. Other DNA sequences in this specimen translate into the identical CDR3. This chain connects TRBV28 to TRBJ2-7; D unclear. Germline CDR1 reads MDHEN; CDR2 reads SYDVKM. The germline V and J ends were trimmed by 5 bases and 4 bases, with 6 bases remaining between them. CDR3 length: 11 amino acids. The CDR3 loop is CASSPRYEQYF. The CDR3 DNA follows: TGTGCCAGCAGTCCCCGATACGAGCAGTACTTC.

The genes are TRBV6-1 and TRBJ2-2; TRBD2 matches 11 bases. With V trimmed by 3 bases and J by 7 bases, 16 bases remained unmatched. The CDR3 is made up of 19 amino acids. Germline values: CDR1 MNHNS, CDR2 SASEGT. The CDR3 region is CASSDRASLSGRAIGELFF. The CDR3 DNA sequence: TGTGCCAGCAGTGACCGAGCGTCTCTTAGCGGGAGGGCCATCGGGGAGCTGTTTTTT.